The 7 T cell receptor beta chains below all came from one sample that was sequenced in a study of blood T cell repertoires in COVID-19. Data came from immunoSEQ multiplex PCR; TCRdb stores just in-frame clones and leaves some out. The table includes 380,000 or so clones, about 80% detected once. What was sequenced was peripheral blood. The receptors were sampled from a human donor with acute or convalescent COVID-19. The donor label of this sample is uncertain.

This clone came up once. This sequence joins TRBV2 and TRBJ1-3, with 7 bases that match TRBD1. V lost 6 bases and J lost 4; bases outside the gene matches: 6. The CDR3 length is 14 residues. Germline CDR1 and CDR2: SNHLY and FYNNEI. The CDR3 region is CASRGSGQGNTIYF. The CDR3, as DNA: TGTGCCAGCAGAGGATCGGGACAGGGAAACACCATATATTTT. Based on the CDR3 plus reference TRBV2 and TRBJ1-3, the full variable domain is EPEVTQTPSHQVTQMGQEVILRCVPISNHLYFYWYRQILGQKVEFLVSFYNNEISEKSEIFDDQFSVERPDGSNFTLKIRSTKLEDSAMYFCASRGSGQGNTIYFGEGSWLTVV.

This chain uses TRBV29-1 with TRBJ1-1; tentatively, D is TRBD1 (5 bases). Germline V gene sequence: CDR1 SQVTM, CDR2 ANQGSEA. The CDR3 runs 16 residues. Trimming pared 4 bases from V and 7 bases from J, leaving 25 bases between. The CDR3 protein is CSVGGGVGGTTGEAFF. CDR3 in DNA: TGCAGCGTTGGCGGGGGGGTCGGGGGTACGACCGGTGAAGCTTTCTTT.

This clone has more than one count but fewer than ten. The V call is TRBV3-1 (or the pseudogene TRBV3-2), the J call TRBJ1-2; D is unclear. Trimming took off 4 bases at V and 4 bases at J, with 16 bases between the two ends. Germline CDR1 is LGHDT and CDR2 is YNNKEL (reference sequence). This CDR3 comprises 15 residues. The CDR3 nucleotides are TGTGCCAGCAGCCCCTTAGAAAAAAGCGGCTATGGCTACACCTTC. This codes for CASSPLEKSGYGYTF.

The rearrangement joins TRBV6-6 to TRBJ1-5; TRBD1 agrees at 7 bases. The CDR3 is 17 amino acids. Per the germline V gene, CDR1 is MNHNY and CDR2 is SVGAGI (reference sequence). V shed 5 bases, J shed 4 bases, and the junction held 14 bases outside the gene matches. This CDR3 reads CASSPSRRQGANQPQHF. The DNA of the CDR3 is TGTGCCAGCAGTCCCTCGCGCCGACAGGGCGCAAATCAGCCCCAGCATTTT.

This sequence joins TRBV7-8 and TRBJ2-1; 11 positions agree with TRBD2. Germline CDR1 SGHVS, CDR2 FQNEAQ. The CDR3 has 14 amino acids. The V gene end was trimmed by 5 bases and the J gene end by 10 bases; junction bases not matched to a gene: 7. The CDR3, as DNA: TGTGCCAGCAGCACGGGACTAGCGGAACCAGAGCAGTTCTTC. Translation gives CASSTGLAEPEQFF.

This chain joins TRBV7-8 and TRBJ1-1; D is undetermined. Per germline, CDR1 SGHVS and CDR2 FQNEAQ. The CDR3 length is 14 residues. V dropped 6 bases and J dropped 1 base, with 12 bases sitting between them. CDR3 sequence reads: CASRRREGNTEAFF. The CDR3 DNA follows: TGTGCCAGCAGAAGACGTGAGGGGAACACTGAAGCTTTCTTT.

The gene calls are TRBV5-4 and TRBJ1-4, with 7 nucleotides matching TRBD1. Germline-derived CDR1 and CDR2 are SGHNT and YYREEE (reference sequence). The CDR3 has 13 amino acids. The V gene end was trimmed by 3 bases and the J gene end by 7 bases; junction bases not matched to a gene: 3. The CDR3 loop is CASSSGQREKLFF. The DNA of the CDR3 is TGTGCCAGCAGCTCGGGACAGCGTGAAAAACTGTTTTTT.